Listed here are 26 T cell receptor beta chains from one sample, sequenced in a study of blood T cell repertoires in COVID-19. The method was immunoSEQ multiplex PCR; TCRdb's version includes in-frame clones alone and lacks a portion of them. The table shows over 110,000 clones, with around 86% occurring only once. Sequenced: PBMCs or T cells enriched from blood (not recorded which). The receptor source for this set is a man in his fifties or sixties who had recovered from COVID-19.

The rearrangement uses TRBV19 and TRBJ2-7; a weak D match, TRBD2 (6 bases). Germline V gene sequence: CDR1 LNHDA, CDR2 SQIVND (reference sequence). The CDR3 consists of 11 residues. V lost 11 bases, J lost 2 bases, and 10 bases lay in between. The chain's CDR3 is CASGETYEQYF. CDR3 DNA sequence: TGTGCCTCGGGGGAAACCTACGAGCAGTACTTC.

This clone appeared once. The chain is built from TRBV19 and TRBJ2-2; 8 nucleotides align to TRBD2. V lost 7 bases to trimming and J lost 6 bases; unmatched junction nucleotides: 10. The CDR3 runs to 15 residues. Germline loops: CDR1 LNHDA, CDR2 SQIVND (reference sequence). The CDR3 DNA follows: TGTGCCAGTATTCGAGCGGGGGTGGTTGCCGGGGAGCTGTTTTTT. This translates into CASIRAGVVAGELFF. Full variable domain (outside the CDR3, taken from reference TRBV19 and TRBJ2-2): DGGITQSPKYLFRKEGQNVTLSCEQNLNHDAMYWYRQDPGQGLRLIYYSQIVNDFQKGDIAEGYSVSREKKESFPLTVTSAQKNPTAFYLCASIRAGVVAGELFFGEGSRLTVL.

The gene calls are TRBV5-6 and TRBJ1-4, with 7 bases aligning to TRBD1. The CDR3 is 13 residues long. The germline V gene has CDR1 SGHDT and CDR2 YYEEEE. J gave up 10 bases and V 5 bases, and 8 bases lay outside the gene matches. CDR3 loop: CASRQTGNVKLFF. In DNA form, the CDR3 reads TGTGCCAGCAGACAGACAGGGAACGTAAAACTGTTTTTT.

The J gene is TRBJ2-3, the V gene TRBV7-7, with D possibly TRBD2 on 5 matching bases. The CDR3 length is 15 residues. Germline V lookup: CDR1 SSHAT, CDR2 FNYEAQ (reference sequence). V dropped 5 bases and J dropped 6 bases, with 18 bases sitting between them. CDR3 nucleotide sequence: TGTGCCAGCAGCCCACTCGGACTGCCCACGGATACGCAGTATTTT. Translated, it gives CASSPLGLPTDTQYF. The entire variable domain, with the rest obtained from reference TRBV7-7 and TRBJ2-3, is as follows: GAGVSQSPRYKVTKRGQDVTLRCDPISSHATLYWYQQALGQGPEFLTYFNYEAQPDKSGLPSDRFSAERPEGSISTLTIQRTEQRDSAMYRCASSPLGLPTDTQYFGPGTRLTVL.

The V call is TRBV5-6, the J call TRBJ1-3; the D gene is possibly TRBD1 (5 bases). Germline loops: CDR1 SGHDT, CDR2 YYEEEE. This CDR3 has 16 residues. The ends were cut back, 4 bases at V and 2 bases at J, with 16 bases in the middle. CDR3 DNA: TGTGCCAGCAGCCTTCTTGGGGCCCTAACTGGAAACACCATATATTTT. Protein: CASSLLGALTGNTIYF.

J is TRBJ1-1 and V is TRBV18; D is unresolved. Trimming took 0 bases from V and 6 from J, leaving 11 bases between them. This CDR3 is built from 14 residues. Germline V lookup: CDR1 KGHSH, CDR2 LQKENI. CDR3 loop: CASSPPAALAEAFF. The DNA for the CDR3 is TGTGCCAGCTCACCACCGGCGGCTCTAGCTGAAGCTTTCTTT.

J is TRBJ1-1 and V is TRBV11-2, with D possibly being TRBD1 (5 bases). CDR1 and CDR2 (germline): SGHAT, FQNNGV. V was trimmed by 6 bases and J by 3 bases, leaving 11 bases between them. This CDR3 comprises 13 residues. The CDR3 sequence: CASRSGMDTEAFF. In DNA form, the CDR3 reads TGTGCCAGCAGGTCAGGGATGGACACTGAAGCTTTCTTT.

The chain is built from TRBV11-2 and TRBJ1-3; no definite D call. The CDR3 extends over 14 amino acids. CDR1 and CDR2 from the germline V gene are SGHAT and FQNNGV. Trimming cost V 1 base and J 3 bases, with 7 bases left between them. The CDR3 DNA sequence: TGTGCCAGCAGCTTAGTCGGGAATGGAAACACCATATATTTT. It codes for CASSLVGNGNTIYF.

The rearrangement joins TRBV12-3 or TRBV12-4 to TRBJ1-4, with 9 bases fitting TRBD1. The J segment lost 12 bases and the V segment lost 3 bases, leaving 5 bases of the junction unmatched. CDR3 length: 13 residues. For the CDR3, the DNA is TGTGCCAGCAGTTTGGGACAGGGCGTACAACTGTTTTTT. Protein sequence: CASSLGQGVQLFF.

This chain uses TRBV6-5 with TRBJ2-3; 10 bases fit TRBD1. Germline CDR1 MNHEY, CDR2 SVGAGI. The CDR3 runs to 13 residues. With 6 bases clipped from V and 4 bases from J, the junction kept 1 base outside the gene matches. In DNA, the CDR3 is TGTGCCAGCAGGGGACAGGGGCCAGATACGCAGTATTTT. This sequence encodes CASRGQGPDTQYF.

The chain links TRBV7-2 to TRBJ1-1, with D unresolved. CDR3 length equals 13 residues. Germline loops: CDR1 SGHTA, CDR2 FQGNSA. Trimming removed 2 bases at V and 1 base at J, with 5 bases between. The CDR3 bases are TGTGCCAGCAGCTTAACGCGGAACACTGAAGCTTTCTTT. It codes for CASSLTRNTEAFF.

The chain employs TRBV7-2 and TRBJ2-1; D might be TRBD2 (6 bases). The CDR3 covers 15 residues. Between the trimmed V and J ends, which lost 4 bases and 8 bases, there was a span of 18 bases. The germline V gene has CDR1 SGHTA and CDR2 FQGNSA. DNA for the CDR3: TGTGCCAGCAGCTCCAGTGTTTCAGCGGGCTATGAGCAGTTCTTC. This sequence encodes CASSSSVSAGYEQFF.

The CDR3 bases are TGTGCCAGCAGTGAAGTCCGCTCTGGAAACACCATATATTTT. This gives the protein CASSEVRSGNTIYF. V usage is TRBV2 and J usage is TRBJ1-3; D remains ambiguous. V was trimmed by 1 base and J by 0 bases, leaving 4 bases between them. The germline gives CDR1 SNHLY, CDR2 FYNNEI. This CDR3 comprises 14 residues.

The chain recombines TRBV5-1 with TRBJ2-1; D is possibly TRBD1 (6 bases). Germline assignment: CDR1 SGHRS and CDR2 YFSETQ. V lost 2 bases, J lost 6 bases, and 9 bases lay in between. This CDR3 is built from 13 residues. The CDR3: CASSLLQGNEQFF. CDR3 nucleotide sequence: TGCGCCAGCAGCTTACTACAGGGCAATGAGCAGTTCTTC.

The chain has TRBV19 and TRBJ1-5, with TRBD1 as a possible D gene (5 bases). Trimming pared 1 base from V and 1 base from J, leaving 8 bases between. The CDR3 spans 15 residues. The germline gives CDR1 LNHDA, CDR2 SQIVND (reference sequence). The CDR3 loop reads CASSIGQGSNQPQHF. CDR3 DNA: TGTGCCAGTAGTATAGGGCAGGGAAGCAATCAGCCCCAGCATTTT.

The rearrangement uses TRBV29-1 and TRBJ1-3, with 7 bases fitting TRBD1. Looked up from germline, CDR1 is SQVTM and CDR2 is ANQGSEA. With 7 bases clipped from V and 2 bases from J, the junction kept 2 bases outside the gene matches. The CDR3 length is 12 residues. The CDR3 here is CSAGTAGNTIYF. The CDR3 region has the DNA TGCAGCGCCGGGACAGCTGGAAACACCATATATTTT.

The chain uses TRBV6-4 and TRBJ1-3; TRBD1 is a possible D gene (5 bases). The V gene lost 5 bases and the J gene lost 0 bases, with 8 bases spanning the gap. This CDR3 contains 14 residues. Germline V gene sequence: CDR1 MRHNA, CDR2 SNTAGT. This CDR3 is CASSPDSSGNTIYF. CDR3 sequence (DNA): TGTGCCAGCAGTCCAGACAGCTCTGGAAACACCATATATTTT.

The gene calls are TRBV2 and TRBJ2-7; TRBD1 aligns across 7 bases. This CDR3 contains 14 residues. Germline V gene data show CDR1 as SNHLY and CDR2 as FYNNEI. Trimming cost V 5 bases and J 2 bases; bases outside gene matches: 6. In DNA form, the CDR3 reads TGTGCCAGCAGTTCGACAGGGCCCCCCTACGAGCAGTACTTC. It specifies CASSSTGPPYEQYF. The variable domain in full, with the rest retrieved from reference TRBV2 and TRBJ2-7, is EPEVTQTPSHQVTQMGQEVILRCVPISNHLYFYWYRQILGQKVEFLVSFYNNEISEKSEIFDDQFSVERPDGSNFTLKIRSTKLEDSAMYFCASSSTGPPYEQYFGPGTRLTVT.

V and J are TRBV5-6 and TRBJ1-1, with TRBD1 identical over 12 bases. Losses at the gene ends were 4 bases for V and 4 bases for J; bases not matched to a gene: 2. Germline V gene lookup returns CDR1 SGHDT and CDR2 YYEEEE. The CDR3 runs to 14 residues. The chain's CDR3 is CASSPGQGATEAFF. The CDR3, as DNA: TGTGCCAGCAGCCCGGGACAGGGGGCCACTGAAGCTTTCTTT.

This rearrangement joins TRBV5-5 to TRBJ1-5; 9 bases agree with TRBD1. V lost 2 bases, J lost 1 base, and 1 base stayed unmatched. Germline V gene data show CDR1 as SGHKS and CDR2 as YYEKEE (reference sequence). The CDR3 is 15 amino acids. The CDR3 loop is CASSLGQGSNQPQHF. In DNA form, the CDR3 reads TGTGCCAGCAGCTTAGGACAGGGGAGCAATCAGCCCCAGCATTTT.

This rearrangement joins TRBV27 to TRBJ2-3; D might be TRBD1 (5 bases). The CDR3 totals 14 residues. Per the germline V gene, CDR1 is MNHEY and CDR2 is SMNVEV (reference sequence). The V and J ends lost 2 bases and 0 bases respectively, with 6 bases between them. The CDR3 loop is CASSLGASTDTQYF. CDR3 DNA: TGTGCCAGCAGTTTAGGGGCTAGCACAGATACGCAGTATTTT.

V is TRBV6-4 and J is TRBJ2-1; possible D gene TRBD2, 6 bases. Trimming removed 0 bases at V and 4 bases at J, with 10 bases between. CDR1 and CDR2 from the germline V gene are MRHNA and SNTAGT. The CDR3 loop spans 15 amino acids. The CDR3 reads CASSDSGGGYNEQFF. CDR3 DNA: TGTGCCAGCAGTGACTCCGGGGGTGGGTACAATGAGCAGTTCTTC.

The chain recombines TRBV11-2 with TRBJ1-2; D remains unclear. The CDR3 length is 15 residues. Germline V CDR1 and CDR2: SGHAT, FQNNGV. V was clipped by 1 base and J by 4 bases, with 13 bases between them. The CDR3: CASSLGGYPLYGYTF. The CDR3 DNA follows: TGTGCCAGCAGCTTAGGAGGATATCCCCTCTATGGCTACACCTTC.

The chain recombines TRBV7-9 with TRBJ1-4; 7 bases map to TRBD1. Trimming took 5 bases from V and 5 from J; bases not matched to a gene: 8. This CDR3 region has 15 residues. The germline V gene encodes CDR1 SEHNR and CDR2 FQNEAQ (reference sequence). The CDR3 DNA reads TGTGCCAGCAGCGACCGGGACAGCGCCAATGAAAAACTGTTTTTT. Translating gives CASSDRDSANEKLFF.

V gene TRBV5-8 combines with J gene TRBJ1-3; 7 bases align to TRBD1. This CDR3 has 16 amino acids. Germline loops: CDR1 SGHTS, CDR2 YDEGEE. The V and J ends lost 1 base and 2 bases, in that order; junction bases with no gene match: 6. CDR3: CASSLYHRGPGNTIYF. As DNA, the CDR3 is TGTGCCAGCAGCTTGTACCACAGGGGACCTGGAAACACCATATATTTT.

The chain joins TRBV19 to TRBJ2-1, with 10 nucleotides matching TRBD1. The CDR3 sequence is 15 residues long. With 7 bases clipped from V and 8 bases from J, the junction kept 11 bases outside the gene matches. CDR1 and CDR2 from the germline V gene are LNHDA and SQIVND (reference sequence). CDR3: CASKERDRGFDEQFF. The DNA of the CDR3 is TGTGCCAGTAAGGAGCGGGACAGGGGCTTCGATGAGCAGTTCTTC. Looking up the rest from reference TRBV19 and TRBJ2-1 gives the full variable domain: DGGITQSPKYLFRKEGQNVTLSCEQNLNHDAMYWYRQDPGQGLRLIYYSQIVNDFQKGDIAEGYSVSREKKESFPLTVTSAQKNPTAFYLCASKERDRGFDEQFFGPGTRLTVL.